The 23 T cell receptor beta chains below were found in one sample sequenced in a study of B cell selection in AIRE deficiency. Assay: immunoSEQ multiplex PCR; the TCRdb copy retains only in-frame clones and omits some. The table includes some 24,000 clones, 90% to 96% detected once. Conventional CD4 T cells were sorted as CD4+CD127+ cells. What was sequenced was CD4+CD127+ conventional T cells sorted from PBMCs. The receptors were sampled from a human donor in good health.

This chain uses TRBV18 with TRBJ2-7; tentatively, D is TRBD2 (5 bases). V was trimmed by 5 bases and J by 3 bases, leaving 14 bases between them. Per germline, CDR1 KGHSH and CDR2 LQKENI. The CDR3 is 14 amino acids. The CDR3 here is CASSSGLPYYEQYF. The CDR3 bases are TGTGCCAGCTCATCAGGACTTCCGTACTACGAGCAGTACTTC.

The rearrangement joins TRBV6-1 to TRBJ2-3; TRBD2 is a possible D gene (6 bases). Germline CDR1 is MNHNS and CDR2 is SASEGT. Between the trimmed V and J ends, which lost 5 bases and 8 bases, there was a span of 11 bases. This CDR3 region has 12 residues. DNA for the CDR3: TGTGCCAGCAGTCCCCGGGGAGGTACGCAGTATTTT. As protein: CASSPRGGTQYF.

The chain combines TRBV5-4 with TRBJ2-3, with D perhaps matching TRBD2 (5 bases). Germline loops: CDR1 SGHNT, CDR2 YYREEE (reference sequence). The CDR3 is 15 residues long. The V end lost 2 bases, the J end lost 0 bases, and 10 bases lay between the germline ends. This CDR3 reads CASSFGAVSTDTQYF. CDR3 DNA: TGTGCCAGCAGCTTTGGAGCGGTGAGCACAGATACGCAGTATTTT.

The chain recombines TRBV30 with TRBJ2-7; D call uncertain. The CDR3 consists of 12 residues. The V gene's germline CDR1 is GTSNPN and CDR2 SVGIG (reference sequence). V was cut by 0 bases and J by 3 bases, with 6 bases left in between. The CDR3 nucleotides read TGTGCCTGGAGTGTCGCCAGCTACGAGCAGTACTTC. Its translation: CAWSVASYEQYF. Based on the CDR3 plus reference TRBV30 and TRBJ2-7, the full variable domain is SQTIHQWPATLVQPVGSPLSLECTVEGTSNPNLYWYRQAAGRGLQLLFYSVGIGQISSEVPQNLSASRPQDRQFILSSKKLLLSDSGFYLCAWSVASYEQYFGPGTRLTVT.

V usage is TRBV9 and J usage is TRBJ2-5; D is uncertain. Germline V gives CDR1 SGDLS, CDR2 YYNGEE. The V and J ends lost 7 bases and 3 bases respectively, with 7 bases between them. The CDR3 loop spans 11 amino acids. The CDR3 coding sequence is TGTGCCAGCGGAGAAAAAGAGACCCAGTACTTC. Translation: CASGEKETQYF.

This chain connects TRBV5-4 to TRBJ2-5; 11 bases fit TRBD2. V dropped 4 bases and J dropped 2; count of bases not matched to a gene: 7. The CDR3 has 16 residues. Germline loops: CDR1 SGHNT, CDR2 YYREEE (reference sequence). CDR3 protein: CASSRSSGRLQETQYF. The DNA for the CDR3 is TGTGCCAGCAGCCGGTCTAGCGGGAGGTTACAAGAGACCCAGTACTTC.

This CDR3 is CASRAGTEETQYF. CDR3 in DNA: TGTGCCAGCAGAGCCGGGACGGAAGAGACCCAGTACTTC. This rearrangement joins TRBV7-3 to TRBJ2-5; D tentatively reads TRBD1 or TRBD2 (5 bases each). Trimming shortened V by 6 bases and J by 3 bases, and 11 bases separated the two germline ends. The CDR3 extends over 13 amino acids. Germline lookup yields CDR1 SGHTA and CDR2 FQGTGA.

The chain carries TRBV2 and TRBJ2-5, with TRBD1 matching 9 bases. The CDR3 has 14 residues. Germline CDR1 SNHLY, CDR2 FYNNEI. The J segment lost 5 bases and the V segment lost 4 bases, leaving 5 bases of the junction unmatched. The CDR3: CASSVQGARETQYF. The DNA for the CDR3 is TGTGCCAGCAGTGTACAGGGGGCACGGGAGACCCAGTACTTC.

CDR3 DNA sequence: TGTGCCAGCAGCCAAGATGACGCGGGGTTGTCTGGAAACACCATATATTTT. This sequence encodes CASSQDDAGLSGNTIYF. The J gene is TRBJ1-3, the V gene TRBV4-2; no reliable D call. The CDR3 loop spans 17 amino acids. Germline V gene sequence: CDR1 LGHNA, CDR2 YNFKEQ. Trimming left V 0 bases short and J 1 base short, with 13 bases between.

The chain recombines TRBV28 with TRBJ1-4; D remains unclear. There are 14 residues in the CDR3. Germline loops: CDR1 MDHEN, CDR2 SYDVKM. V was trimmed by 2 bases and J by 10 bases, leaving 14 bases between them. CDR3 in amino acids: CASSLSNTGGKLFF. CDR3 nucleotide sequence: TGTGCCAGCAGTTTAAGCAACACTGGTGGAAAACTGTTTTTT.

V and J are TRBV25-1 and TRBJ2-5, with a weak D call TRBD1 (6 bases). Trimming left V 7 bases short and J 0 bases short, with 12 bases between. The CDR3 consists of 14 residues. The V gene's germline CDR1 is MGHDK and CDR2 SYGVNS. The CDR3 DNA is TGTGCCAGCACCTTAAGGGACAACCAAGAGACCCAGTACTTC. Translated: CASTLRDNQETQYF.

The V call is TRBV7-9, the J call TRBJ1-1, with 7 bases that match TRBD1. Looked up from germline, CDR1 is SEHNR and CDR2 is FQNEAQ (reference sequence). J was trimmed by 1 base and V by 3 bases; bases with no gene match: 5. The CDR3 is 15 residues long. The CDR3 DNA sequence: TGTGCCAGCAGCTTCGGGACAGCTGAGAACACTGAAGCTTTCTTT. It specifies CASSFGTAENTEAFF.

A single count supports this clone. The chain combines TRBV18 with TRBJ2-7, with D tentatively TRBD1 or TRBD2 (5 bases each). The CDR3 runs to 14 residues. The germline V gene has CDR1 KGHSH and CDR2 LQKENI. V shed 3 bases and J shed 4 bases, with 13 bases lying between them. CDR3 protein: CASSPGTQGYEQYF. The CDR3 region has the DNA TGTGCCAGCTCACCCGGGACCCAGGGATACGAGCAGTACTTC.

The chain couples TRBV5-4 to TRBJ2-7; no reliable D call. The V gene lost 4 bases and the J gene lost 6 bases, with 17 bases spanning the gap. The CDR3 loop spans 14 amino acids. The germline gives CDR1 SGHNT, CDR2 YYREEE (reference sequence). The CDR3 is CASSPGSAPAEQYF. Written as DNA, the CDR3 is TGTGCCAGCAGCCCTGGGTCCGCTCCTGCCGAGCAGTACTTC. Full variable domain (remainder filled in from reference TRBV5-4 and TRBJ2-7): ETGVTQSPTHLIKTRGQQVTLRCSSQSGHNTVSWYQQALGQGPQFIFQYYREEENGRGNFPPRFSGLQFPNYSSELNVNALELDDSALYLCASSPGSAPAEQYFGPGTRLTVT.

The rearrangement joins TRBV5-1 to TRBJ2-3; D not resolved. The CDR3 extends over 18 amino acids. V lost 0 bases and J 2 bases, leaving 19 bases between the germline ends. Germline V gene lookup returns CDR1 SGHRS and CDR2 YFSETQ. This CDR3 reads CASSLDPPISGVTDTQYF. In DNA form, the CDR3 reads TGCGCCAGCAGCTTGGACCCTCCTATATCCGGAGTCACAGATACGCAGTATTTT. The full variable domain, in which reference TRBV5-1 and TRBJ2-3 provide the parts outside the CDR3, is KAGVTQTPRYLIKTRGQQVTLSCSPISGHRSVSWYQQTPGQGLQFLFEYFSETQRNKGNFPGRFSGRQFSNSRSEMNVSTLELGDSALYLCASSLDPPISGVTDTQYFGPGTRLTVL.

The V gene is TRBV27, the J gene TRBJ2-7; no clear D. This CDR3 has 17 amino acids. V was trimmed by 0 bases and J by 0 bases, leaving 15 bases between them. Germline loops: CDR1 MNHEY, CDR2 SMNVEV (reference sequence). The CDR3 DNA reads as TGTGCCAGCAGTTTATCGGAACGGACGGCACTCTCCTACGAGCAGTACTTC. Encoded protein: CASSLSERTALSYEQYF.

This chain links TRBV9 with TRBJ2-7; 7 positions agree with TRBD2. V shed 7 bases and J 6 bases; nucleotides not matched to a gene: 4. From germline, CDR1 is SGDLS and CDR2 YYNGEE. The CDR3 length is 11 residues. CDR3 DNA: TGTGCCAGCGGGGGGGAGGTCGAGCAGTACTTC. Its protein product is CASGGEVEQYF.

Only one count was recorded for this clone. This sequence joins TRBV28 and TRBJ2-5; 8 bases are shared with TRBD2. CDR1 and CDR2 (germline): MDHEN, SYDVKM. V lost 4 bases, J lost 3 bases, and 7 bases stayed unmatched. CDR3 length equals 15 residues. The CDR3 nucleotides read TGTGCCAGCAGTTCCACCGGACTAGCTGAAGAGACCCAGTACTTC. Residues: CASSSTGLAEETQYF.

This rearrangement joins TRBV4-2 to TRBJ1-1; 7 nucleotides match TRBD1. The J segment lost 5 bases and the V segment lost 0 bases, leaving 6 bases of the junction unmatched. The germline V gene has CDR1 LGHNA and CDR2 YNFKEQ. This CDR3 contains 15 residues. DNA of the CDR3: TGTGCCAGCAGCCAAGATGGGAAGGGGGCAACTGAAGCTTTCTTT. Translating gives CASSQDGKGATEAFF.

The CDR3 DNA sequence: TGTGCCAGCAGCTTCGGGACCCGGCAGTATTTT. It codes for CASSFGTRQYF. V usage is TRBV13 and J usage is TRBJ2-3; perhaps D is TRBD1 or TRBD2 (5 bases each). The CDR3 consists of 11 residues. Germline loops: CDR1 PRHDT, CDR2 FYEKMQ (reference sequence). V lost 3 bases and J 11 bases, leaving 9 bases between the germline ends.

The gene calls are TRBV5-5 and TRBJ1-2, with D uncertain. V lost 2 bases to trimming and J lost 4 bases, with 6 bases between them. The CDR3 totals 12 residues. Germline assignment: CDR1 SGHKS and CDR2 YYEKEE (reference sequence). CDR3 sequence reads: CASSLSGYGYTF. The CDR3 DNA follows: TGTGCCAGCAGCTTATCGGGCTATGGCTACACCTTC. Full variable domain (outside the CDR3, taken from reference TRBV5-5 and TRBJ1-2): DAGVTQSPTHLIKTRGQQVTLRCSPISGHKSVSWYQQVLGQGPQFIFQYYEKEERGRGNFPDRFSARQFPNYSSELNVNALLLGDSALYLCASSLSGYGYTFGSGTRLTVV.

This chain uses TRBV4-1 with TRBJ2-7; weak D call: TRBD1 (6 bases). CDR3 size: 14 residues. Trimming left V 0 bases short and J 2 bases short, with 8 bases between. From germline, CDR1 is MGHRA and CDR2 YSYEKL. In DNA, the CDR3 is TGCGCCAGCAGCCAAGATAGGGACACCTACGAGCAGTACTTC. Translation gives CASSQDRDTYEQYF.

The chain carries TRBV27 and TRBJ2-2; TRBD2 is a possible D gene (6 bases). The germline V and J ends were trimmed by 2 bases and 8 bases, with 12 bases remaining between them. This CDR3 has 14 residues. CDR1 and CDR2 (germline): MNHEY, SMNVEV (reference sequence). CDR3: CASSLPLGRGELFF. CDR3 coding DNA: TGTGCCAGCAGTTTACCGCTAGGGAGGGGGGAGCTGTTTTTT.